This T cell receptor (beta chain) emerged from a study of Ad26.COV2.S vaccination and SARS-CoV-2 variants (dated by TCRdb to the early 2020s). As for the study more broadly: Donors in the vaccine arm were drawn from COV1001, a multicentre, randomized, double-blind, placebo-controlled phase I-IIa trial testing Ad26.COV2.S in healthy adults. Ad26.COV2.S was administered intramuscularly at 5 x 10^10 or 1 x 10^11 viral particles, either as a single shot or as two shots given 56 days apart. TCRbeta repertoire sequencing served as the tool for gauging how specific and how broad the SARS-CoV-2-reactive T cell receptors were following Ad26.COV2.S vaccination. Trial participants were randomized into five groups of five, in which low-dose or high-dose Ad26.COV2.S was given once or twice, or placebo was given on both occasions. Throughout the experiments and outcome assessment, investigators stayed blinded to trial group allocation. A total of 32 samples were included in the TCR-sequenced set, comprising 19 Ad26.COV2.S vaccine recipients, 5 placebo recipients and 8 SARS-CoV-2 convalescent individuals. Results the study describes overall, beyond this receptor: The study was not powered to compare responses between vaccine doses or regimens. After vaccination, spike-specific CD8+ and CD4+ T cell responses were reported to show substantial breadth. Ad26.COV2.S recipients had higher spike-specific TCR breadth than placebo recipients (P = 0.0014). The authors noted that total T cell responses may have been underestimated by the TCR breadth and depth analyses. Comparable non-spike TCR breadth was observed between vaccine and placebo recipients, consistent with only spike being contained in the vaccine.

The immunoSEQ Assay was used to sequence TCRbeta CDR3 regions. After extraction, genomic DNA underwent amplification by bias-controlled multiplex PCR, followed by high-throughput sequencing. The original methods were these. To quantify the absolute abundance of each unique TCRbeta CDR3 region, sequences were collapsed and filtered. T cell fraction was estimated by normalization of TCRbeta template counts to usable DNA, with usable DNA being measured through amplification of reference genes present in all nucleated cells. Repertoire TCRs were annotated as SARS-CoV-2-specific by exact matching of V gene, CDR3 amino acid sequence and J gene to a known reactive TCR set. The reference SARS-CoV-2 TCR set was obtained from MIRA and was filtered for enrichment in COVID-19-positive ImmuneCODE repertoires, whereby public or cross-reactive TCRs were removed. Using the MIRA antigens, annotated TCRs were further analysed by specific ORF or by position within an ORF. Breadth was defined as annotated unique rearrangements over total unique productive rearrangements; depth was the summed frequency of those rearrangements. Group comparisons of TCR breadth used two-sided Wilcoxon rank-sum tests. TCRdb stores this immuneACCESS table with in-frame sequences only. Part of the clones is absent; in the studies checked, under half of the shortfall reflects unresolved V genes, and no reason is known for the rest. V and J calls and clone size are copied from that table; D and trimming were computed from the DNA. For this sample there are around 310,000 clones; around 90% appear just once. Around 5.5% of the sample belongs to the ten largest clones.

What the treatment or condition label conveys for this sample: around 19 received Ad26.COV2.S at low or high dose, single or two shots; 5 received placebo; per-sample allocation not given. Repertoires of vaccine and placebo recipients were sequenced from samples collected on day 63 after the first injection. Between 29 July and 7 August 2020, Cohort 1b enrolled some 25 adults aged 18-55 years at one site in Boston, USA. Ad26.COV2.S was a replication-incompetent adenovirus type 26 vector expressing a prefusion-stabilized SARS-CoV-2 spike protein from the original Wuhan strain. CDR1 and CDR2 are read off the germline V gene as SGHDN and FVKESK. The CDR3 contains 13 residues, cysteine and phenylalanine counted. Here the CDR3 DNA is all that survives: 39 bases in frame from base 1. V is pruned by 4 bases and J by 8 bases, leaving 1 base of the junction without a gene match. In regard to this clone: Its specific antigen is unknown. No clone much larger than this one lies a single base away; base qualities are absent.

Sequencing was performed on peripheral blood, taken in a trial of Ad26.COV2.S vaccine versus placebo. The receptor was derived from a person aged 18-60 years who received the Ad26.COV2.S COVID-19 vaccine or a placebo. The rearranged segments are TRBV14 and TRBJ2-1; 11 bases in the junction line up with TRBD2. The DNA is TGTGCCAGCAGCCCACTAGCGGGGGATGAGCAGTTCTTC. Its amino acids are CASSPLAGDEQFF. The full variable domain, with segments outside the CDR3 supplied by the reference TRBV14 and TRBJ2-1 proteins, appears as EAGVTQFPSHSVIEKGQTVTLRCDPISGHDNLYWYRRVMGKEIKFLLHFVKESKQDESGMPNNRFLAERTGGTYSTLKVQPAELEDSGVYFCASSPLAGDEQFFGPGTRLTVL.